A single sample gave rise to the 21 T cell receptor beta chains below, sequenced in a study of cytomegalovirus exposure and HLA in healthy donors. Researchers ran the PCR with 60 Vbeta and 13 Jbeta primers. Clones were read by immunoSEQ multiplex PCR, and TCRdb kept only the in-frame ones, dropping some. Here the sample spans some 140,000 clones, about two thirds being singletons. The specimen was PBMCs. The source of these receptors is a man over 45 in good health and CMV-seropositive.

The genes are TRBV9 and TRBJ2-2; 15 bases fit TRBD2. The ends lost 2 bases at V and 0 bases at J; junction bases unmatched: 14. Per germline, CDR1 SGDLS and CDR2 YYNGEE. There are 22 residues in the CDR3. The CDR3 DNA sequence: TGTGCCAGCAGCGTCTCGGACAGACCCGGGACTAGCGGGAGGACGAACACCGGGGAGCTGTTTTTT. This encodes CASSVSDRPGTSGRTNTGELFF.

CDR3 coding DNA: TGCGCCAGCAGCCAAGGGGGACAGGGGGTAGGTGGAAACACCATATATTTT. The encoded protein is CASSQGGQGVGGNTIYF. This chain joins TRBV4-1 and TRBJ1-3; 11 bases map to TRBD1. J gave up 3 bases and V 1 base, and 5 bases lay outside the gene matches. The germline CDR1 and CDR2 sequences are MGHRA and YSYEKL. The CDR3 contains 17 residues.

This clone occurred once. The chain links TRBV18 to TRBJ2-5, with TRBD2 matching 8 bases. After removal of 3 bases from V and 3 bases from J, the junction contained 0 bases not matched to a gene. The CDR3 sequence is 13 residues long. The germline V gene encodes CDR1 KGHSH and CDR2 LQKENI. CDR3 residues: CASSPGLEETQYF. The CDR3 nucleotides read TGTGCCAGCTCACCGGGACTAGAAGAGACCCAGTACTTC. The full variable domain, completed using reference TRBV18 and TRBJ2-5, is NAGVMQNPRHLVRRRGQEARLRCSPMKGHSHVYWYRQLPEEGLKFMVYLQKENIIDESGMPKERFSAEFPKEGPSILRIQQVVRGDSAAYFCASSPGLEETQYFGPGTRLLVL.

This clone was seen more than once but under ten times. This chain uses TRBV19 with TRBJ1-1; D perhaps matches TRBD1 (6 bases). This CDR3 contains 14 residues. Trimming cost V 8 bases and J 0 bases, with 13 bases left between them. From germline, CDR1 is LNHDA and CDR2 SQIVND (reference sequence). The CDR3 loop is CASRTAYMNTEAFF. CDR3 DNA: TGTGCCAGTCGGACAGCTTACATGAACACTGAAGCTTTCTTT.

The rearrangement links TRBV7-6 to TRBJ1-6, with 7 bases matching TRBD1. Germline trimming cut 2 bases from V and 10 bases from J; bases unmatched to any gene: 2. From germline, CDR1 is SGHVS and CDR2 FNYEAQ. The CDR3 is 13 amino acids. Written as DNA, the CDR3 is TGTGCCAGCAGCTTAACAGGGGACTCACCCCTCCACTTT. This translates into CASSLTGDSPLHF. Full variable domain (missing parts from reference TRBV7-6 and TRBJ1-6): GAGVSQSPRYKVTKRGQDVALRCDPISGHVSLYWYRQALGQGPEFLTYFNYEAQQDKSGLPNDRFSAERPEGSISTLTIQRTEQRDSAMYRCASSLTGDSPLHFGNGTRLTVT.

V is TRBV5-1 and J is TRBJ2-7, with TRBD1 matching over 10 bases. Germline V lookup: CDR1 SGHRS, CDR2 YFSETQ. Trimming took 0 bases from V and 3 from J; bases not matched to a gene: 3. CDR3 size: 15 residues. The CDR3 DNA reads as TGCGCCAGCAGCTTGGCCGGACAGGGGGTCTACGAGCAGTACTTC. Protein product: CASSLAGQGVYEQYF.

This chain connects TRBV7-9 to TRBJ1-1; D gene uncertain. The V end lost 1 base, the J end lost 7 bases, and 10 bases lay between the germline ends. The germline gives CDR1 SEHNR, CDR2 FQNEAQ (reference sequence). CDR3 length equals 13 residues. This CDR3 reads CASSLVSLFEAFF. CDR3 DNA sequence: TGTGCCAGCAGCTTAGTCTCGTTATTTGAAGCTTTCTTT.

The chain recombines TRBV27 with TRBJ2-7; TRBD1 aligns across 7 bases. The CDR3 is made up of 14 amino acids. With 3 bases clipped from V and 6 bases from J, the junction kept 8 bases outside the gene matches. The germline gives CDR1 MNHEY, CDR2 SMNVEV (reference sequence). CDR3 in amino acids: CASSFGQGVGEQYF. CDR3 bases: TGTGCCAGCAGTTTTGGGCAGGGGGTTGGCGAGCAGTACTTC.

This clone was seen a handful of times. The rearrangement links TRBV18 to TRBJ2-7, with TRBD1 matching over 9 bases. The CDR3 runs to 15 residues. Unmatched junction bases numbered 5, after V lost 2 bases and J lost 3 bases. Germline CDR1 reads KGHSH; CDR2 reads LQKENI. The CDR3 DNA follows: TGTGCCAGCTCACCATCTTGGGACAGGGTCTACGAGCAGTACTTC. Its translation is CASSPSWDRVYEQYF.

CDR3 residues: CASRTASGNWNEAFF. CDR3 coding DNA: TGTGCCAGCAGGACCGCCTCGGGGAACTGGAATGAAGCTTTCTTT. The chain combines TRBV25-1 with TRBJ1-1; no clear D gene. The CDR3 contains 15 residues. V was trimmed by 6 bases and J by 7 bases, leaving 21 bases between them. The germline V gene has CDR1 MGHDK and CDR2 SYGVNS.

This chain connects TRBV5-4 to TRBJ2-4, with 11 bases aligning to TRBD2. With V trimmed by 4 bases and J by 2 bases, 2 bases remained unmatched. CDR3 length: 15 amino acids. Germline V gene lookup returns CDR1 SGHNT and CDR2 YYREEE (reference sequence). The CDR3 DNA is TGTGCCAGCAGCGTGACTAGCGGGACCAAAAACATTCAGTACTTC. This encodes CASSVTSGTKNIQYF.

The chain carries TRBV5-1 and TRBJ2-6, with D perhaps TRBD1 (6 bases). Germline CDR1 SGHRS, CDR2 YFSETQ. The CDR3 has 16 residues. Trimming shortened V by 1 base and J by 2 bases, and 10 bases separated the two germline ends. In DNA, the CDR3 is TGCGCCAGCAGCTTGCAGGGGCCCACTGGGGCCAACGTCCTGACTTTC. It specifies CASSLQGPTGANVLTF.

The chain couples TRBV28 to TRBJ2-1; 9 bases map to TRBD1. Per germline, CDR1 MDHEN and CDR2 SYDVKM. The ends lost 4 bases at V and 1 base at J; junction bases unmatched: 5. This CDR3 has 16 residues. The CDR3 region has the DNA TGTGCCAGCAGTTCCCAGGGGACAGGGTCCTACAATGAGCAGTTCTTC. Translating gives CASSSQGTGSYNEQFF.

Note on this clone: One end of the junction does not line up with germline, which may come from a read error. This chain uses TRBV7-9 with TRBJ1-2; D call uncertain. The CDR3 sequence is 16 residues long. The germline V gene encodes CDR1 SEHNR and CDR2 FQNEAQ (reference sequence). Here the CDR3 reads CSSSLLTGKGNYGYTF. DNA for the CDR3: TGTTCCAGCAGCTTACTGACCGGGAAAGGGAACTATGGCTACACCTTC.

The chain combines TRBV7-2 with TRBJ2-2; 11 bases are a match to TRBD2. Germline trimming cut 1 base from V and 4 bases from J; bases unmatched to any gene: 5. This CDR3 is built from 17 residues. The germline CDR1 and CDR2 sequences are SGHTA and FQGNSA. CDR3 sequence reads: CASSLVGSGRVTGELFF. For the CDR3, the DNA is TGTGCCAGCAGCTTAGTTGGTAGCGGGAGGGTCACCGGGGAGCTGTTTTTT.

The chain has TRBV5-1 and TRBJ2-1; 15 positions agree with TRBD2. There are 17 residues in the CDR3. Germline values: CDR1 SGHRS, CDR2 YFSETQ. The V segment lost 1 base and the J segment 6 bases; nucleotides outside the gene matches: 5. The CDR3 is CASSLTGGLAGGNEQFF. The CDR3 DNA is TGCGCCAGCAGCTTGACCGGGGGACTAGCGGGGGGCAATGAGCAGTTCTTC.

This clone was detected only a few times. V and J are TRBV4-1 and TRBJ2-1; possible D gene TRBD1, 6 bases. This CDR3 region has 16 residues. Deletions cut 0 bases from V and 10 bases from J, with 19 bases between. Per germline, CDR1 MGHRA and CDR2 YSYEKL. The DNA for the CDR3 is TGCGCCAGCAGCCAAGATACTGCAGGGGCTCACGAGGAGCAGTTCTTC. As protein: CASSQDTAGAHEEQFF.

The chain couples TRBV9 to TRBJ2-5; 7 nucleotides match TRBD1. V lost 0 bases, J lost 5 bases, and 7 bases stayed unmatched. The CDR3 is made up of 15 amino acids. Germline CDR1 reads SGDLS; CDR2 reads YYNGEE. The DNA for the CDR3 is TGTGCCAGCAGCGTAGAAAGGGCCAGGGGGGAGACCCAGTACTTC. It is translated as CASSVERARGETQYF.

J is TRBJ2-6 and V is TRBV18; TRBD2 matches at 11 bases. Germline V gives CDR1 KGHSH, CDR2 LQKENI. V shed 4 bases, J shed 0 bases, and the junction held 8 bases outside the gene matches. This CDR3 comprises 19 residues. This chain's CDR3 is CASSLSVLAGDSGANVLTF. The CDR3 bases are TGTGCCAGCTCACTTTCTGTACTAGCGGGGGACTCTGGGGCCAACGTCCTGACTTTC.

V and J are TRBV6-5 and TRBJ2-1; D gene unclear. Germline V gene data show CDR1 as MNHEY and CDR2 as SVGAGI. CDR3 size: 14 residues. Trimming removed 6 bases at V and 1 base at J, with 10 bases between. DNA of the CDR3: TGTGCCAGCAGGCGACTGGTATCCTACAATGAGCAGTTCTTC. Protein: CASRRLVSYNEQFF.

The chain combines TRBV4-1 with TRBJ1-1; D unresolved. Germline assignment: CDR1 MGHRA and CDR2 YSYEKL. The CDR3 totals 15 residues. The V end lost 4 bases, the J end lost 0 bases, and 12 bases lay between the germline ends. Here the CDR3 DNA reads TGCGCCAGCAGCCGGGCAGATAACATGAACACTGAAGCTTTCTTT. It translates to CASSRADNMNTEAFF.